These 18 T cell receptor beta chains came from one sample sequenced in a study of OX40 agonist ivuxolimab in advanced cancers. Assay: immunoSEQ multiplex PCR; the TCRdb copy retains only in-frame clones and omits some. This sample yields about 120,000 clones, of which around nine tenths are seen a single time; around 0.26% belongs to the top ten. This specimen consisted of CD4+ or CD8+ T cells sorted from blood, obtained in a trial of the OX40 agonist ivuxolimab. Receptors were obtained from an adult with an advanced solid tumor such as melanoma, head and neck, liver or kidney cancer.

The chain has TRBV7-9 and TRBJ2-3; D call uncertain. Trimming removed 0 bases at V and 2 bases at J, with 6 bases between. There are 14 residues in the CDR3. Germline V gene lookup returns CDR1 SEHNR and CDR2 FQNEAQ (reference sequence). The CDR3 region has the DNA TGTGCCAGCAGCTTAGCCCAGGACACAGATACGCAGTATTTT. Protein sequence: CASSLAQDTDTQYF.

The chain uses TRBV5-1 and TRBJ2-1; D not resolved. The CDR3 runs 15 residues. Between the trimmed V and J ends, which lost 3 bases and 6 bases, there was a span of 16 bases. Per the germline V gene, CDR1 is SGHRS and CDR2 is YFSETQ. The CDR3 coding sequence is TGCGCCAGCAGCTACGTCGACCGAATGGGCAATGAGCAGTTCTTC. This codes for CASSYVDRMGNEQFF.

The V call is TRBV27, the J call TRBJ1-4; D perhaps matches TRBD1 (5 bases). Trimming shortened V by 6 bases and J by 4 bases, and 12 bases separated the two germline ends. The CDR3 consists of 14 residues. Germline V lookup: CDR1 MNHEY, CDR2 SMNVEV (reference sequence). The CDR3 DNA sequence: TGTGCCAGCAGCCCTGGCCAGGGTAATGAAAAACTGTTTTTT. Amino acid sequence: CASSPGQGNEKLFF.

The CDR3 DNA reads TGTGCCAGCCGAGGACAATCCAGGTCACCCCTCCACTTT. Encoded protein: CASRGQSRSPLHF. J is TRBJ1-6 and V is TRBV2, with D possibly matching TRBD1 (5 bases). Germline values: CDR1 SNHLY, CDR2 FYNNEI. The CDR3 consists of 13 residues. V gave up 8 bases and J gave up 10 bases, with 15 bases separating them. The complete variable domain, with remaining parts taken from reference TRBV2 and TRBJ1-6, reads EPEVTQTPSHQVTQMGQEVILRCVPISNHLYFYWYRQILGQKVEFLVSFYNNEISEKSEIFDDQFSVERPDGSNFTLKIRSTKLEDSAMYFCASRGQSRSPLHFGNGTRLTVT.

This chain connects TRBV28 to TRBJ1-1, with TRBD1 identical over 7 bases. Trimming at V came to 9 bases and at J to 2 bases, leaving 9 bases not matched to a gene. CDR1 and CDR2 from the germline V gene are MDHEN and SYDVKM. The CDR3 sequence is 14 residues long. The CDR3 DNA reads TGTGCCAGTTCTCCAGGGGGGTTTAACACTGAAGCTTTCTTT. Translating it yields CASSPGGFNTEAFF.

The chain recombines TRBV6-5 with TRBJ1-4; D is undetermined. This CDR3 comprises 16 residues. Trimming removed 0 bases from V and 0 bases from J, with 8 bases in between. From germline, CDR1 is MNHEY and CDR2 SVGAGI. CDR3 loop: CASSYSGRPTNEKLFF. In nucleotides, the CDR3 is TGTGCCAGCAGTTACTCAGGCAGACCAACTAATGAAAAACTGTTTTTT.

This clone was recorded once. This chain's CDR3 is CASSLGAGGSTDTQYF. The CDR3 bases are TGTGCCAGCAGCTTGGGAGCGGGGGGAAGCACAGATACGCAGTATTTT. The J gene is TRBJ2-3, the V gene TRBV5-4; 9 bases match TRBD2. The germline V gene encodes CDR1 SGHNT and CDR2 YYREEE (reference sequence). The CDR3 spans 16 residues. V gave up 0 bases and J gave up 0 bases; unmatched junction bases: 2.

V usage is TRBV2 and J usage is TRBJ2-7; possibly TRBD2 for D (6 bases). Germline V gives CDR1 SNHLY, CDR2 FYNNEI. The CDR3 totals 15 residues. Trimming removed 4 bases at V and 0 bases at J, with 13 bases between. The CDR3 sequence: CASSGSLALSYEQYF. DNA of the CDR3: TGTGCCAGCAGTGGGTCCCTAGCGCTCTCCTACGAGCAGTACTTC.

J is TRBJ2-7 and V is TRBV15, with D perhaps being TRBD1 or TRBD2 (6 bases each). Germline CDR1 reads LNHNV; CDR2 reads YYDKDF (reference sequence). This CDR3 has 18 residues. Deletions cut 5 bases from V and 1 base from J, with 24 bases between. The DNA for the CDR3 is TGTGCCACCAGCGCAGAGGGGGGCGTACCACGCTCGTCCTACGAGCAGTACTTC. Amino acids: CATSAEGGVPRSSYEQYF. Complete variable domain (other parts from reference TRBV15 and TRBJ2-7): DAMVIQNPRYQVTQFGKPVTLSCSQTLNHNVMYWYQQKSSQAPKLLFHYYDKDFNNEADTPDNFQSRRPNTSFCFLDIRSPGLGDTAMYLCATSAEGGVPRSSYEQYFGPGTRLTVT.

The chain is built from TRBV5-3 and TRBJ1-1; D is unclear. TRBV5-3 is an ORF, with its function uncertain. The CDR3 covers 16 residues. V lost 4 bases and J 3 bases, leaving 19 bases between the germline ends. CDR3 sequence reads: CARSHHRGRKDTEAFF. As DNA, the CDR3 is TGTGCCAGAAGCCACCACCGGGGTAGGAAGGACACTGAAGCTTTCTTT.

Points on this clone: Other DNA variants within this sample encode the same CDR3. The chain couples TRBV7-9 to TRBJ2-5; D gene unclear. V was pared by 1 base and J by 4 bases, with 4 bases between. The germline V gene encodes CDR1 SEHNR and CDR2 FQNEAQ (reference sequence). There are 12 residues in the CDR3. CDR3 region: CASSLVRETQYF. Written as DNA, the CDR3 is TGTGCCAGCAGCTTAGTTCGAGAGACCCAGTACTTC. The full variable domain, completed using reference TRBV7-9 and TRBJ2-5, is DTGVSQNPRHKITKRGQNVTFRCDPISEHNRLYWYRQTLGQGPEFLTYFQNEAQLEKSRLLSDRFSAERPKGSFSTLEIQRTEQGDSAMYLCASSLVRETQYFGPGTRLLVL.

The chain combines TRBV19 with TRBJ2-1; D uncertain. Germline V gene sequence: CDR1 LNHDA, CDR2 SQIVND (reference sequence). The CDR3 is 15 residues long. V shed 7 bases and J shed 1 base, with 14 bases lying between them. The CDR3 nucleotides read TGTGCCAGTAAGAAGGCCCTAACGTCCTACAATGAGCAGTTCTTC. Its protein is CASKKALTSYNEQFF.

The chain recombines TRBV5-5 with TRBJ2-3; no clear D gene. CDR3 length equals 14 residues. The germline V and J ends were trimmed by 1 base and 1 base, with 7 bases remaining between them. Germline CDR1 SGHKS, CDR2 YYEKEE (reference sequence). CDR3: CASSLSTGTDTQYF. In DNA, the CDR3 is TGTGCCAGCAGCTTGAGTACAGGCACAGATACGCAGTATTTT.

This clone occurred once. The gene calls are TRBV6-1 and TRBJ1-1, with TRBD1 as a possible D gene (5 bases). This CDR3 has 15 amino acids. The germline V gene encodes CDR1 MNHNS and CDR2 SASEGT. Between the trimmed V and J ends, which lost 1 base and 9 bases, there was a span of 18 bases. Written as DNA, the CDR3 is TGTGCCAGCAGTGAAGGTGTACCGGGACGGACGAAAGCTTTCTTT. Protein: CASSEGVPGRTKAFF.

The chain employs TRBV18 and TRBJ1-1; 7 nucleotides match TRBD1. The CDR3 has 14 residues. Trimming at V came to 6 bases and at J to 0 bases, leaving 4 bases not matched to a gene. Germline V CDR1 and CDR2: KGHSH, LQKENI. In nucleotides, the CDR3 is TGTGCCAGCTCGTCGACAGGGCTGAACACTGAAGCTTTCTTT. Translating it yields CASSSTGLNTEAFF.

The V gene is TRBV6-4, the J gene TRBJ1-1, with D possibly matching TRBD1 (6 bases). The ends were cut back, 7 bases at V and 4 bases at J, with 16 bases in the middle. Germline assignment: CDR1 MRHNA and CDR2 SNTAGT. This CDR3 is built from 14 residues. The DNA for the CDR3 is TGTGCCAGCAAGATGGACAGTGGGGGCACTGAAGCTTTCTTT. Translated, it gives CASKMDSGGTEAFF.

The V and J genes are TRBV11-3 and TRBJ2-7; TRBD1 matches at 8 bases. The CDR3 extends over 13 amino acids. V dropped 6 bases and J dropped 1; count of bases not matched to a gene: 2. The germline V gene encodes CDR1 SGHNT and CDR2 YENEEA. This chain's CDR3 is CASRGQDSYEQYF. The CDR3 region has the DNA TGTGCCAGCAGGGGACAGGATTCCTACGAGCAGTACTTC.

The chain has TRBV10-3 and TRBJ1-3; the D is unclear. From germline, CDR1 is ENHRY and CDR2 SYGVKD. The CDR3 consists of 15 residues. Trimming stripped 7 bases from V and 0 bases from J, with 13 bases between. The CDR3 sequence is CAIKFVGSSGNTIYF. Here the CDR3 DNA reads TGTGCCATCAAATTCGTCGGGAGCTCTGGAAACACCATATATTTT.